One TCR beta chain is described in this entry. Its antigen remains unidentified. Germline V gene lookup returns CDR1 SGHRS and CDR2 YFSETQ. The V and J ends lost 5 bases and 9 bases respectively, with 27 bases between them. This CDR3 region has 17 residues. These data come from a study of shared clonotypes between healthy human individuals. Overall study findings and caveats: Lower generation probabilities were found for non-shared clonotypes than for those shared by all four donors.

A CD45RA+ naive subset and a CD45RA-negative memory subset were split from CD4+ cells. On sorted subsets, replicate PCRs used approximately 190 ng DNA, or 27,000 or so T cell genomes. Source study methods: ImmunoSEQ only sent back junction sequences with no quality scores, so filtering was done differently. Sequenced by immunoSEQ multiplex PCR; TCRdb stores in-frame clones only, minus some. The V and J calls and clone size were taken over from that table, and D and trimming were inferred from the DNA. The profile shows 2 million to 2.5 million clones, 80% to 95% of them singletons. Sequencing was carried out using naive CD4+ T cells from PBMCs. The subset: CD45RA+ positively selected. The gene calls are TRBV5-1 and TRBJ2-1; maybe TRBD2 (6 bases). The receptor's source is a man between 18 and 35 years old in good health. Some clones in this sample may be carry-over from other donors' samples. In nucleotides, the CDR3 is TGCGCCAGCAGTTTCAGGAGGCAGGAGGGCTGGGGAGGTGAGCAGTTCTTC. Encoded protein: CASSFRRQEGWGGEQFF.